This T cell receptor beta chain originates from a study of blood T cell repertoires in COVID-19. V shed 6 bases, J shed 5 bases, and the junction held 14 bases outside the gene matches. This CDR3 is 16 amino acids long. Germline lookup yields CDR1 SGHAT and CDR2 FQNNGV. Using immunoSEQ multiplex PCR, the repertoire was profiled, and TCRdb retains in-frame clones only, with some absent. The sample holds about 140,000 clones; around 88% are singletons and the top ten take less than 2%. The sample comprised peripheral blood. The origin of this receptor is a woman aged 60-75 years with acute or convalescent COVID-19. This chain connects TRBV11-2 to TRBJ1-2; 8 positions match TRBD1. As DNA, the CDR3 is TGTGCCAGCAGTCGCGGACAGGGCCGGGGCACTTATGGCTACACCTTC. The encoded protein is CASSRGQGRGTYGYTF.